This T cell receptor (beta chain) was identified during a study of blood T cell repertoires in COVID-19. Study-wide context: Italy, Spain and the United States were the sources of the convalescent and acute COVID-19 samples.

Only in-frame clones appear in the TCRdb table, and some are missing; sequencing was by immunoSEQ multiplex PCR. The table lists 300,000 to 350,000 clones, around nine tenths of them singletons. Trimming stripped 4 bases from V and 4 bases from J, with 16 bases between. The CDR3 runs 15 residues. CDR1 is LNHDA and CDR2 is SQIVND in the germline V gene (reference sequence). Participants were aged 18 to 89 years, lived in about 26 US areas, and enrolled virtually. Participants in the exposed group had met a COVID-19 case in the 2 weeks before joining the study. The receptor comes from a woman younger than 45 who had been exposed to COVID-19. The source material was PBMCs or T cells enriched from blood (not recorded which). The chain couples TRBV19 to TRBJ1-2; D is undetermined. CDR3 nucleotides: TGTGCCAGTAGTACCCCGGGGAGGAGGATCTATGGCTACACCTTC. It translates to CASSTPGRRIYGYTF.